This T cell receptor (beta chain) appears in the sequencing data of a study of blood T cell repertoires in COVID-19. As for the study in general: T cells, B-cell-depleted T cells, or PBMCs provided the cDNA or gDNA that served as material.

This clone was observed once. In the original analysis: Quantification of nucleated cells was approximated via reference gene primer amplification. Method: immunoSEQ multiplex PCR; TCRdb's copy keeps in-frame clones and lacks some. For V, J and clone size, that table is used; D and trimming come from the DNA. The sample lists about 180,000 clones, 70% to 90% occurring once. The receptor was isolated from a middle-aged man with active or convalescent COVID-19. Sequenced material: peripheral blood.

CDR3 nucleotides: TGTGCTAGTGGTTTGGGTCGGGACAGGACCTATGGCTACACCTTC. This gives the protein CASGLGRDRTYGYTF. V usage is TRBV12-5 and J usage is TRBJ1-2, with 8 bases identical to TRBD1. The junction had 5 bases not matched to a gene; V was cut back by 1 base and J by 4 bases. The CDR3 is 15 residues long. The germline CDR1 and CDR2 sequences are LGHNT and FRNRAP.